These 3 T cell receptor beta chains came from one sample sequenced in a study of T cell repertoires in cytomegalovirus infection. For these receptors, no antigen is known. TCRdb processed the reads anew with MiXCR; each CDR3 protein has one entry. The data hold approximately 500,000 distinct CDR3 sequences, with 30% to 40% observed a single time. The sequencing here drew on cultured PBMCs, taken from culture after CMV antigen stimulation. These receptors originate from a human donor in good health (CMV status not recorded). Some clones in this sample may be carry-over from other donors' samples.

The chain combines TRBV20-1 with TRBJ2-5; TRBD1 aligns across 7 bases. Germline assignment: CDR1 DFQATT and CDR2 SNEGSKA (reference sequence). After removal of 5 bases from V and 4 bases from J, the junction contained 4 bases not matched to a gene. The CDR3 has 12 amino acids. CDR3 residues: CSAQGVRETQYF. The CDR3 bases are TGCAGTGCTCAGGGGGTGAGAGAGACCCAGTACTTC.

This clonotype was counted a few times. This chain uses TRBV6-1 with TRBJ2-2; D gene uncertain. The germline V and J ends were trimmed by 6 bases and 9 bases, with 14 bases remaining between them. The CDR3 has 13 residues. The germline CDR1 and CDR2 sequences are MNHNS and SASEGT. The CDR3 DNA sequence: TGTGCCAGCAGAAACAGCCCAGCCCGGGAGCTGTTTTTT. Residues: CASRNSPARELFF.

This chain connects TRBV10-3 to TRBJ2-1; a possible D gene is TRBD2 (6 bases). The V end lost 5 bases, the J end lost 5 bases, and 19 bases lay between the germline ends. CDR3 length: 16 residues. Germline V gives CDR1 ENHRY, CDR2 SYGVKD. The CDR3 nucleotides are TGTGCCATCAGTTCCATAGCGGAAAATGAGGACAATGAGCAGTTCTTC. It specifies CAISSIAENEDNEQFF.